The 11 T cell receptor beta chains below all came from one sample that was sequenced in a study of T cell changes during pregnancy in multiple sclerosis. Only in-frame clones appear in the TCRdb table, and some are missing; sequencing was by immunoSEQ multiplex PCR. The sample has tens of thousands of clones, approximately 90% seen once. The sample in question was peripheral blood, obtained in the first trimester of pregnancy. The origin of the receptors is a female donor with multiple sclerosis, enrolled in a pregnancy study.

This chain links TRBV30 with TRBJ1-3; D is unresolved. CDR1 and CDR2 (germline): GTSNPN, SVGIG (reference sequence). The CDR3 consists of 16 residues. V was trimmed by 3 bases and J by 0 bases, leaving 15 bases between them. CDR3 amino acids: CAWRERRWSSGNTIYF. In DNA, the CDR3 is TGTGCCTGGAGAGAGAGACGCTGGAGCTCTGGAAACACCATATATTTT.

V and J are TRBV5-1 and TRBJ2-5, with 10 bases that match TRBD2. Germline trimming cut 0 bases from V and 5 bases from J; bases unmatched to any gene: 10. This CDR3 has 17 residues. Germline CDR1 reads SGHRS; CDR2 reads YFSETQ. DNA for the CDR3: TGCGCCAGCAGCTTGGGTGAAGCGGGAGGGCCCGGGGAGACCCAGTACTTC. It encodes CASSLGEAGGPGETQYF.

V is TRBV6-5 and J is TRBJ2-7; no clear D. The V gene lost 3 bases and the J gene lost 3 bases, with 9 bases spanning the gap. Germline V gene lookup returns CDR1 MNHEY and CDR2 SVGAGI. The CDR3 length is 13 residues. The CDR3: CASSYDTYYEQYF. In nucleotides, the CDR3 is TGTGCCAGCAGTTATGACACGTACTACGAGCAGTACTTC.

The CDR3 DNA sequence: TGTGCCAGCACCGCACAGGGGGGGTATGGCTACACCTTC. It translates to CASTAQGGYGYTF. The chain employs TRBV6-1 and TRBJ1-2; 8 bases align to TRBD1. V dropped 7 bases and J dropped 5; count of bases not matched to a gene: 6. CDR1 MNHNS and CDR2 SASEGT come from the germline V gene. The CDR3 consists of 13 residues.

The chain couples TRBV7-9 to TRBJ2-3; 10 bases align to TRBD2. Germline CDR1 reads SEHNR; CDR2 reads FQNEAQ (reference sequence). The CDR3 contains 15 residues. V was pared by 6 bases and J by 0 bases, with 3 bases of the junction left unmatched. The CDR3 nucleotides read TGTGCCAGCAGTATGACTAGCGGGAGCACAGATACGCAGTATTTT. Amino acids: CASSMTSGSTDTQYF.

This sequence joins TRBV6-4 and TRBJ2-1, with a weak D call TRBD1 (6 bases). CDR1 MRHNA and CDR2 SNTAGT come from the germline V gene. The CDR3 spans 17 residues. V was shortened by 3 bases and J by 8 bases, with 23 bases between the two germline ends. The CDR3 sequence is CASSEYPGRGYPDEQFF. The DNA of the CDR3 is TGTGCCAGCAGTGAGTACCCTGGCAGGGGCTACCCCGATGAGCAGTTCTTC.

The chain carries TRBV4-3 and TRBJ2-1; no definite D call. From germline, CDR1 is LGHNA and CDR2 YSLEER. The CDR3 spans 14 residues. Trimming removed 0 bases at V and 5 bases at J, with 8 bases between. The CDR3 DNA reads TGCGCCAGCAGCCAAGATTCCAGAAACAATGAGCAGTTCTTC. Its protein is CASSQDSRNNEQFF.

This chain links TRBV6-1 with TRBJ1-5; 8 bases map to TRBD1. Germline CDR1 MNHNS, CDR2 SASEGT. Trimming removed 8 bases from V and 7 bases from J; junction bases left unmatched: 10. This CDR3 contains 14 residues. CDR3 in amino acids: CASDLDREGQPQHF. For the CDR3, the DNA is TGTGCCAGCGATCTGGACAGGGAAGGACAGCCCCAGCATTTT.

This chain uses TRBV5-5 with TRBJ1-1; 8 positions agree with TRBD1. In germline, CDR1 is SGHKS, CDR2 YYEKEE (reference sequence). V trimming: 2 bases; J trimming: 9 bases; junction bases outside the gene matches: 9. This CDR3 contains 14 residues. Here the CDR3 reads CASSLPGGIWKAFF. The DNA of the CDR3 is TGTGCCAGCAGCTTACCAGGGGGCATTTGGAAAGCTTTCTTT.

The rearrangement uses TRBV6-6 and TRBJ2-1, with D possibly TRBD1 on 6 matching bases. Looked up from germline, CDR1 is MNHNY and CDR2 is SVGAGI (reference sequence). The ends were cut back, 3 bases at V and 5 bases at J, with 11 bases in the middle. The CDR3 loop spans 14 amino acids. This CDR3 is CASSYIQGNNEQFF. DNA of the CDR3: TGTGCCAGCAGTTATATACAGGGAAACAATGAGCAGTTCTTC.

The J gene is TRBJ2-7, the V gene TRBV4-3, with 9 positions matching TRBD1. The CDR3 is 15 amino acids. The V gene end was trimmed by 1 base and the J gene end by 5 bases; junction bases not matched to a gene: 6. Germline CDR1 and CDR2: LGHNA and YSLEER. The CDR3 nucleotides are TGCGCCAGCAGCCAAGGACCCGGGACAGGGCACGAGCAGTACTTC. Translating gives CASSQGPGTGHEQYF.